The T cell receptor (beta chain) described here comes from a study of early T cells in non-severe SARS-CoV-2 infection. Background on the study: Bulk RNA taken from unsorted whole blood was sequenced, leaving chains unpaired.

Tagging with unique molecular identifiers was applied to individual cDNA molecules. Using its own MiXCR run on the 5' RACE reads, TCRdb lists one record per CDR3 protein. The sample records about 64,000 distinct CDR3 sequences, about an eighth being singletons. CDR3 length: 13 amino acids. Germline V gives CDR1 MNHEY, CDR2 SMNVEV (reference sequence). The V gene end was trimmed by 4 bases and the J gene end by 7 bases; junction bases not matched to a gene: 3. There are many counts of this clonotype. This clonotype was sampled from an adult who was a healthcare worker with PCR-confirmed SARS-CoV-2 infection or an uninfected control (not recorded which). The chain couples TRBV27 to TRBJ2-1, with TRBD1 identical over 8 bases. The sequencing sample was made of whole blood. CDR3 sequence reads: CASSSDRANEQFF. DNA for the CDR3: TGTGCCAGCAGTTCGGACAGGGCGAATGAGCAGTTCTTC.